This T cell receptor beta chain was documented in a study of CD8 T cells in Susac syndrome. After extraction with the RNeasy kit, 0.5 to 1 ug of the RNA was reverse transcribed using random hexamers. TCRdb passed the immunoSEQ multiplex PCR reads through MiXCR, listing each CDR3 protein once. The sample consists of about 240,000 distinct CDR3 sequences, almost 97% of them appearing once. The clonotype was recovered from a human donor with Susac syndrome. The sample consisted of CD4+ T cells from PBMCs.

Here the CDR3 DNA reads TGTGCCAGCAGCAAATCCCGGGAGACCCAGTACTTC. Translation gives CASSKSRETQYF. This chain joins TRBV5-4 and TRBJ2-5; no firm D call. V was pared by 4 bases and J by 5 bases, with 9 bases between. The length of the CDR3 is 12 residues. CDR1 is SGHNT, CDR2 YYREEE, per germline (reference sequence).